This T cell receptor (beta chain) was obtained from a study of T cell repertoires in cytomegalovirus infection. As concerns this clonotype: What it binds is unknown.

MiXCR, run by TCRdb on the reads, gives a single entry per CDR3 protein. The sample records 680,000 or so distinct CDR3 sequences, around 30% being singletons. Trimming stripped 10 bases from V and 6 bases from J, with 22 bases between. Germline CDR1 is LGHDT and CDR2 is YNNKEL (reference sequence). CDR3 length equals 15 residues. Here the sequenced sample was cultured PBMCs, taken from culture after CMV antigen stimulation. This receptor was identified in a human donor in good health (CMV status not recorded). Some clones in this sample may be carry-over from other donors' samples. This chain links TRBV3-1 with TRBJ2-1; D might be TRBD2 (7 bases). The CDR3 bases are TGTGCCACCCGTGTGCGGGGGCCCACTGGCAATGAGCAGTTCTTC. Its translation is CATRVRGPTGNEQFF.